This TCR beta chain was sequenced in a study of T cells after yellow fever vaccination. TCRdb recomputed calls from the 5' RACE reads with MiXCR, one row per CDR3 protein. The sample has 500,000 to 550,000 distinct CDR3 sequences; 21% are singletons. The CDR3 contains 15 residues. Germline CDR1 reads SGHNT; CDR2 reads YYREEE (reference sequence). V shed 0 bases, J shed 5 bases, and the junction held 5 bases outside the gene matches. This specimen was PBMCs, taken 20 to 25 days after the first yellow fever vaccination. This receptor was taken from a man younger than 30 who received the YFV17D yellow fever vaccine. The rearrangement joins TRBV5-4 to TRBJ2-3; 8 nucleotides agree with TRBD2. The CDR3 loop reads CASSLGGAGGDTQYF. DNA of the CDR3: TGTGCCAGCAGCTTGGGCGGGGCGGGGGGAGATACGCAGTATTTT.